This T cell receptor beta chain appears in the sequencing data of a study of blood T cell repertoires in COVID-19. Across the whole study: COVID-19 samples, acute and convalescent, were from the United States, Italy and Spain. PBMCs, B-cell-depleted T cells, or T cells provided the cDNA or gDNA that made up the material.

The CDR3 length is 18 residues. From germline, CDR1 is SQVTM and CDR2 ANQGSEA. The V gene end was trimmed by 5 bases and the J gene end by 0 bases; junction bases not matched to a gene: 13. Measured with immunoSEQ multiplex PCR; TCRdb has only the in-frame clones, and not every one. The data contain under 60,000 clones, 75% to 90% of them singletons. This chain joins TRBV29-1 and TRBJ2-1; the match to TRBD2 covers 10 bases. Sequencing was carried out using peripheral blood. The source of this sequence is a human donor in a cohort sampled during active COVID-19. The CDR3: CSVIRGASGGSSYNEQFF. The CDR3, as DNA: TGCAGCGTTATTCGAGGGGCTAGCGGGGGAAGCTCCTACAATGAGCAGTTCTTC.